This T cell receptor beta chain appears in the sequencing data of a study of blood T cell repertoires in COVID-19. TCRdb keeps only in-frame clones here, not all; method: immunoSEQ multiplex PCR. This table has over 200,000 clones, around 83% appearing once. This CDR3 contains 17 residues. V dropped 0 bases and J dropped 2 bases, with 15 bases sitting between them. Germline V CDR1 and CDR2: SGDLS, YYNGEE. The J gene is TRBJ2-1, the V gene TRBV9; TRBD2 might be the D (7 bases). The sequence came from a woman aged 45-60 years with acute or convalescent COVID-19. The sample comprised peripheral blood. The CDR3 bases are TGTGCCAGCAGCGTAGCTTGGGGGGGCTTCGCCTACAATGAGCAGTTCTTC. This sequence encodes CASSVAWGGFAYNEQFF.